Below are 32 T cell receptor beta chains sequenced from a single sample in a study of cytomegalovirus exposure and HLA in healthy donors (dated by TCRdb to about 2017). The receptor library was made with the immunoSEQ multiplex PCR assay. For the multiplex PCR, a mixture combining 60 forward primers for TCR Vbeta segments and 13 reverse primers for TCR Jbeta segments was used. Entries here come from immuneACCESS through TCRdb and include only in-frame sequences with V and J called. Some clones fail to appear in such tables; in the studies checked, an unresolved V gene covers under half of the shortfall, and the cause of the remainder is unknown. This sample gives over 200,000 clones in total; 70% to 85% of them show up just once. 2.7% of the sample rests with the top ten. Sequenced: PBMCs. These receptors came from a woman aged 60-75 years in good health and CMV-seropositive.

V usage is TRBV5-6 and J usage is TRBJ1-1, with TRBD1 matching over 7 bases. J was trimmed by 1 base and V by 1 base; bases with no gene match: 4. The CDR3 extends over 15 amino acids. Germline loops: CDR1 SGHDT, CDR2 YYEEEE. The CDR3 DNA follows: TGTGCCAGCAGCTTGATCGCAGGGGGGAACACTGAAGCTTTCTTT. Its protein product is CASSLIAGGNTEAFF.

This clone was observed a few times. The chain links TRBV5-1 to TRBJ2-1; D remains ambiguous. Trimming pared 0 bases from V and 8 bases from J, leaving 15 bases between. The CDR3 spans 15 residues. CDR1 SGHRS and CDR2 YFSETQ come from the germline V gene. CDR3 amino acids: CASSLDAAVWDEQFF. The CDR3 DNA reads TGCGCCAGCAGCTTGGATGCGGCGGTCTGGGATGAGCAGTTCTTC.

The chain joins TRBV7-2 to TRBJ1-2; D remains unclear. Trimming cost V 1 base and J 5 bases, with 14 bases left between them. CDR3 size: 15 residues. In germline, CDR1 is SGHTA, CDR2 FQGNSA. CDR3 residues: CASSLGSAQMYGYTF. CDR3 sequence (DNA): TGTGCCAGCAGCTTAGGTAGTGCACAGATGTATGGCTACACCTTC.

J is TRBJ2-3 and V is TRBV5-4; 8 bases match TRBD1. This CDR3 is built from 16 residues. V shed 0 bases and J 2 bases; nucleotides not matched to a gene: 5. The germline V gene has CDR1 SGHNT and CDR2 YYREEE (reference sequence). The DNA of the CDR3 is TGTGCCAGCAGCTTGGGGGGGACAGGAATCACAGATACGCAGTATTTT. As protein: CASSLGGTGITDTQYF.

The rearrangement links TRBV6-5 to TRBJ1-4, with a possible D match to TRBD1 (5 bases). Deletions cut 5 bases from V and 8 bases from J, with 15 bases between. From germline, CDR1 is MNHEY and CDR2 SVGAGI. This CDR3 is built from 14 residues. The CDR3 DNA reads TGTGCCAGCAGTACCGGGACTGGGGGGGAAAAACTGTTTTTT. Its protein is CASSTGTGGEKLFF.

The rearrangement uses TRBV19 and TRBJ1-4; no reliable D call. Germline V CDR1 and CDR2: LNHDA, SQIVND (reference sequence). The V and J ends lost 3 bases and 3 bases respectively, with 8 bases between them. The CDR3 covers 14 residues. The CDR3 spells CASSISIANEKLFF. CDR3 coding DNA: TGTGCCAGTAGTATTTCGATAGCTAATGAAAAACTGTTTTTT.

The V call is TRBV19, the J call TRBJ2-7, with 9 positions matching TRBD1. CDR1 LNHDA and CDR2 SQIVND come from the germline V gene (reference sequence). The CDR3 consists of 16 residues. With 4 bases clipped from V and 3 bases from J, the junction kept 10 bases outside the gene matches. The CDR3 loop reads CASSTQGQGIFYEQYF. CDR3 nucleotide sequence: TGTGCCAGTAGTACCCAGGGACAGGGTATTTTCTACGAGCAGTACTTC. The full variable domain, in which reference TRBV19 and TRBJ2-7 provide the parts outside the CDR3, is DGGITQSPKYLFRKEGQNVTLSCEQNLNHDAMYWYRQDPGQGLRLIYYSQIVNDFQKGDIAEGYSVSREKKESFPLTVTSAQKNPTAFYLCASSTQGQGIFYEQYFGPGTRLTVT.

V is TRBV18 and J is TRBJ1-4, with D possibly TRBD1 on 6 matching bases. The V gene's germline CDR1 is KGHSH and CDR2 LQKENI. The CDR3 totals 14 residues. Between the trimmed V and J ends, which lost 3 bases and 6 bases, there was a span of 11 bases. Here the CDR3 DNA reads TGTGCCAGCTCACCCTCGCCAGGGGATGAAAAACTGTTTTTT. It translates to CASSPSPGDEKLFF.

This chain joins TRBV10-3 and TRBJ1-1, with 10 bases matching TRBD1. CDR1 is ENHRY and CDR2 is SYGVKD in the germline V gene. The J segment lost 0 bases and the V segment lost 4 bases, leaving 2 bases of the junction unmatched. The CDR3 extends over 15 amino acids. The CDR3 loop is CAISGDRGVNTEAFF. For the CDR3, the DNA is TGTGCCATCAGTGGGGACAGGGGCGTGAACACTGAAGCTTTCTTT.

V is TRBV18 and J is TRBJ1-1; TRBD1 agrees at 9 bases. Germline lookup yields CDR1 KGHSH and CDR2 LQKENI. The CDR3 is 13 amino acids. The V segment lost 8 bases and the J segment 1 base; nucleotides outside the gene matches: 2. CDR3 loop: CASGTGQNTEAFF. The CDR3 bases are TGTGCCAGCGGGACAGGGCAGAACACTGAAGCTTTCTTT.

The genes are TRBV5-1 and TRBJ1-3; perhaps TRBD1 as D (6 bases). The CDR3 sequence is 15 residues long. Germline V gene data show CDR1 as SGHRS and CDR2 as YFSETQ. Trimming removed 3 bases at V and 4 bases at J, with 14 bases between. As DNA, the CDR3 is TGCGCCAGCAGCTCCTCGCCAGGGGCAGGAAACACCATATATTTT. This translates into CASSSSPGAGNTIYF.

V usage is TRBV28 and J usage is TRBJ1-2, with D maybe TRBD1 (5 bases). The ends were cut back, 6 bases at V and 8 bases at J, with 16 bases in the middle. Germline CDR1 is MDHEN and CDR2 is SYDVKM. The CDR3 sequence is 13 residues long. The CDR3 protein is CASSQGGAGGYTF. The DNA of the CDR3 is TGTGCCAGCAGCCAGGGCGGGGCTGGAGGCTACACCTTC.

V gene TRBV6-5 combines with J gene TRBJ1-2; 7 positions match TRBD1. J gave up 7 bases and V 5 bases, and 4 bases lay outside the gene matches. The CDR3 spans 12 residues. Germline CDR1 MNHEY, CDR2 SVGAGI. The chain's CDR3 is CASSRQGFGYTF. The CDR3 nucleotides are TGTGCCAGCAGTCGACAGGGCTTTGGCTACACCTTC.

The rearrangement uses TRBV6-6 and TRBJ1-1; the D gene is possibly TRBD1 (5 bases). Germline V CDR1 and CDR2: MNHNY, SVGAGI (reference sequence). V was clipped by 6 bases and J by 3 bases, with 14 bases between them. The CDR3 runs to 14 residues. The CDR3 loop is CASSQTRADTEAFF. The CDR3 DNA reads as TGTGCCAGCAGCCAGACCAGGGCGGACACTGAAGCTTTCTTT.

The rearrangement links TRBV6-5 to TRBJ2-3; 7 positions agree with TRBD1. This CDR3 spans 13 amino acids. Germline V CDR1 and CDR2: MNHEY, SVGAGI. V was clipped by 6 bases and J by 6 bases; unmatched bases: 6. The CDR3 spells CASRTGDQDTQYF. In nucleotides, the CDR3 is TGTGCCAGCAGAACAGGGGATCAGGATACGCAGTATTTT.

The chain is built from TRBV30 and TRBJ2-3, with 10 bases that match TRBD2. Germline V gene sequence: CDR1 GTSNPN, CDR2 SVGIG (reference sequence). Trimming at V came to 4 bases and at J to 10 bases, leaving 14 bases not matched to a gene. The CDR3 spans 15 residues. The DNA of the CDR3 is TGTGCCTGGATGCTAGCGGGGGCCATAAGATCGGCGCAGTATTTT. This codes for CAWMLAGAIRSAQYF.

The chain employs TRBV4-3 and TRBJ1-2; D is possibly TRBD1 (5 bases). Germline values: CDR1 LGHNA, CDR2 YSLEER. The CDR3 runs 14 residues. Trimming removed 0 bases from V and 2 bases from J, with 7 bases in between. The CDR3 DNA reads TGCGCCAGCAGCCAAGATCGGGGGAACTATGGCTACACCTTC. The encoded protein is CASSQDRGNYGYTF.

V usage is TRBV5-1 and J usage is TRBJ2-2; no clear D gene. V lost 0 bases and J lost 5, with 8 bases in between. The CDR3 sequence is 14 residues long. Germline CDR1 SGHRS, CDR2 YFSETQ. The CDR3 here is CASSLGQDTGELFF. CDR3 nucleotide sequence: TGCGCCAGCAGCTTGGGACAAGATACCGGGGAGCTGTTTTTT. The full variable domain, completed using reference TRBV5-1 and TRBJ2-2, is KAGVTQTPRYLIKTRGQQVTLSCSPISGHRSVSWYQQTPGQGLQFLFEYFSETQRNKGNFPGRFSGRQFSNSRSEMNVSTLELGDSALYLCASSLGQDTGELFFGEGSRLTVL.

J is TRBJ2-5 and V is TRBV14; 8 bases align to TRBD2. V lost 4 bases, J lost 2 bases, and 12 bases stayed unmatched. The germline CDR1 and CDR2 sequences are SGHDN and FVKESK. The CDR3 is 17 residues long. CDR3 in amino acids: CASSPGLAAGGQETQYF. For the CDR3, the DNA is TGTGCCAGCAGCCCAGGACTAGCTGCTGGTGGTCAAGAGACCCAGTACTTC.

The CDR3: CASSSAGGNTGELFF. CDR3 DNA sequence: TGTGCCAGCAGCTCAGCGGGAGGGAACACCGGGGAGCTGTTTTTT. The gene calls are TRBV7-6 and TRBJ2-2, with 9 bases identical to TRBD2. CDR1 and CDR2 from the germline V gene are SGHVS and FNYEAQ. V lost 4 bases and J lost 1; bases outside the gene matches: 1. The CDR3 runs 15 residues.

The rearrangement uses TRBV6-1 and TRBJ2-7; 13 nucleotides align to TRBD2. Per the germline V gene, CDR1 is MNHNS and CDR2 is SASEGT. The CDR3 loop spans 12 amino acids. V dropped 7 bases and J dropped 7; count of bases not matched to a gene: 1. This chain's CDR3 is CASTTSGGEQYF. Written as DNA, the CDR3 is TGTGCCAGCACGACTAGCGGGGGGGAGCAGTACTTC.

The gene calls are TRBV7-9 and TRBJ2-2; 7 nucleotides align to TRBD1. Trimming at V came to 1 base and at J to 6 bases, leaving 11 bases not matched to a gene. This CDR3 contains 17 residues. Looked up from germline, CDR1 is SEHNR and CDR2 is FQNEAQ (reference sequence). CDR3 amino acids: CASSLDPGQDRAGELFF. CDR3 nucleotides: TGTGCCAGCAGCTTAGACCCCGGACAGGATAGGGCCGGGGAGCTGTTTTTT.

The V and J genes are TRBV6-5 and TRBJ1-5; D is possibly TRBD1 (6 bases). Germline V gives CDR1 MNHEY, CDR2 SVGAGI. The CDR3 contains 15 residues. Trimming shortened V by 8 bases and J by 5 bases, and 19 bases separated the two germline ends. CDR3 amino acids: CASLENRVEDQPQHF. Written as DNA, the CDR3 is TGTGCCAGCCTGGAGAACAGGGTAGAGGATCAGCCCCAGCATTTT.

The V gene is TRBV19, the J gene TRBJ2-5; TRBD2 is a possible D gene (6 bases). CDR3 size: 15 residues. Trimming removed 1 base from V and 1 base from J, with 10 bases in between. Germline V lookup: CDR1 LNHDA, CDR2 SQIVND (reference sequence). The CDR3 DNA follows: TGTGCCAGTAGTATAGCGGGAGCCGGCCAAGAGACCCAGTACTTC. Its protein product is CASSIAGAGQETQYF.

The chain recombines TRBV4-2 with TRBJ2-1, with 7 positions matching TRBD1. CDR3 size: 16 residues. Germline CDR1 is LGHNA and CDR2 is YNFKEQ. With V trimmed by 0 bases and J by 8 bases, 10 bases remained unmatched. CDR3 amino acids: CASSQDDGDRAHEQFF. As DNA, the CDR3 is TGTGCCAGCAGCCAAGATGATGGAGACAGGGCCCATGAGCAGTTCTTC.

The genes are TRBV10-1 and TRBJ2-1; TRBD1 is a possible D gene (6 bases). The germline V gene has CDR1 WNHNN and CDR2 SYGVQD (reference sequence). Trimming shortened V by 0 bases and J by 12 bases, and 12 bases separated the two germline ends. This CDR3 comprises 13 residues. CDR3 sequence (DNA): TGCGCCAGCAGTGAGTCGGAGGACAGTAGGCAGTTCTTC. Translated: CASSESEDSRQFF.

The chain joins TRBV30 to TRBJ1-1, with TRBD1 matching 7 bases. The length of the CDR3 is 15 residues. The junction had 9 bases not matched to a gene; V was cut back by 0 bases and J by 5 bases. The germline V gene has CDR1 GTSNPN and CDR2 SVGIG (reference sequence). The CDR3 coding sequence is TGTGCCTGGAGTGTTCCAGGGGGTGGAAGGACTGAAGCTTTCTTT. It yields the protein CAWSVPGGGRTEAFF.

The V call is TRBV7-9, the J call TRBJ2-3, with 8 bases matching TRBD1. The CDR3 totals 18 residues. The germline V gene has CDR1 SEHNR and CDR2 FQNEAQ (reference sequence). V lost 5 bases, J lost 8 bases, and 21 bases stayed unmatched. In nucleotides, the CDR3 is TGTGCCAGCAGCCCGATGCAGGGGGCCGCGCGAACCTCTTTTACGCAGTATTTT. As protein: CASSPMQGAARTSFTQYF.

The chain has TRBV30 and TRBJ2-3, with 7 bases matching TRBD1. Germline V gives CDR1 GTSNPN, CDR2 SVGIG (reference sequence). The CDR3 sequence is 15 residues long. The J segment lost 2 bases and the V segment lost 1 base, leaving 6 bases of the junction unmatched. This CDR3 is CAWSGDSTNTDTQYF. The CDR3 bases are TGTGCCTGGAGTGGGGACAGCACCAACACAGATACGCAGTATTTT.

The rearrangement uses TRBV4-1 and TRBJ2-1, with 8 bases aligning to TRBD2. The CDR3 extends over 15 amino acids. Unmatched junction bases numbered 2, after V lost 1 base and J lost 3 bases. Germline V CDR1 and CDR2: MGHRA, YSYEKL. The CDR3: CASSQAGLDYNEQFF. The CDR3 DNA is TGCGCCAGCAGCCAAGCGGGACTAGACTACAATGAGCAGTTCTTC.

V usage is TRBV15 and J usage is TRBJ2-1; TRBD2 matches 9 bases. Looked up from germline, CDR1 is LNHNV and CDR2 is YYDKDF (reference sequence). The CDR3 has 15 residues. Unmatched junction bases numbered 4, after V lost 0 bases and J lost 7 bases. The chain's CDR3 is CATSRDPGLANEQFF. The CDR3 bases are TGTGCCACCAGCAGAGATCCAGGACTAGCGAATGAGCAGTTCTTC.

A word on this clone: At one end the junction does not follow the germline gene, possibly because of a read error. The chain links TRBV4-1 to TRBJ2-5; TRBD2 matches at 13 bases. Germline V gene lookup returns CDR1 MGHRA and CDR2 YSYEKL. The length of the CDR3 is 15 residues. This chain's CDR3 is CASSQGTSGTETQYF. CDR3 sequence (DNA): TGTGCCAGCAGCCAAGGGACTAGCGGGACAGAGACCCAGTACTTC.